This T cell receptor (beta chain) was retrieved from a study of T cell repertoires in cytomegalovirus infection. The CDR3 has 14 amino acids. Trimming took off 0 bases at V and 3 bases at J, with 12 bases between the two ends. Germline assignment: CDR1 DFQATT and CDR2 SNEGSKA (reference sequence). TCRdb called the reads again in MiXCR, with one record for every CDR3 protein. The table lists over 300,000 distinct CDR3 sequences, 17% of them singletons, with around 12% in the top ten. The receptor comes from a human donor in good health (CMV status not recorded). Some clones in this sample may be carry-over from other donors' samples. The chain links TRBV20-1 to TRBJ2-7; D gene uncertain. Material for sequencing was PBMCs. CDR3 sequence (DNA): TGCAGTGCTAGAGACTCGGGTGCTTTCTACGAGCAGTACTTC. Its translation: CSARDSGAFYEQYF.